Detailed here is one TCR beta chain. The antigen remains undetermined. The use of a sample-barcoded 5' primer and a J-beta primer mix characterized a second PCR of 7 to 11 cycles. Carrying 12 random nucleotides, a template-switch adaptor labeled each individual cDNA molecule. TCRdb used MiXCR to reprocess the 5' RACE reads, holding one entry per CDR3 protein. Altogether hundreds of thousands of distinct CDR3 sequences are present, 32% being singletons, with the ten largest covering 15% to 19%. In germline, CDR1 is DFQATT, CDR2 SNEGSKA (reference sequence). Trimming took 0 bases from V and 3 from J; bases not matched to a gene: 9. The CDR3 consists of 16 residues. This specimen comes from a study of blood T cells in healthy people across ages. The study, taken as a whole, reports: There were more naive CD4+ cells and higher diversity in long-lived donors than in aged donors. With age, beta diversity per million T cells declined roughly linearly, significantly by over 35.

This clonotype was obtained from a woman aged 80 or older in good health. This sequence joins TRBV20-1 and TRBJ2-7, with TRBD2 matching 9 bases. Sample: blood. CDR3 sequence: CSARDGASGMDYEQYF. As DNA, the CDR3 is TGCAGTGCTAGAGATGGGGCTAGCGGGATGGACTACGAGCAGTACTTC.